This T cell receptor (beta chain) was obtained from a study of shared clonotypes between healthy human individuals. Original handling: Without quality scores, immunoSEQ junctional reads could not be filtered like full-length reads. Profiling relied on immunoSEQ multiplex PCR, and the TCRdb table lists in-frame clones only, not all of them. V and J calls and clone size come straight from that table; D and trimming were deduced from the DNA. The table lists hundreds of thousands of clones, around 67% of them singletons. Regarding this clone: A much larger clone lies a single base off, so this may be a read error. The identical CDR3 is also encoded by other nucleotide sequences in the sample.

Trimming took 2 bases from V and 3 from J; bases not matched to a gene: 0. CDR1 is MDHEN, CDR2 SYDVKM, per germline. This CDR3 has 14 residues. This chain joins TRBV28 and TRBJ2-3; the match to TRBD2 covers 9 bases. This TCR came from a woman in her 30s in good health. The specimen was memory CD4+ T cells sorted from blood. Sample subset: CD45RA-negative fraction. The CDR3 bases are TGTGCCAGCAGTTTAAGCGGGAGGACAGATACGCAGTATTTT. Protein: CASSLSGRTDTQYF.